The 7 T cell receptor beta chains in this list originate from one sample, sequenced in a study of blood T cell repertoires in COVID-19. TCRdb keeps only in-frame clones here, not all; method: immunoSEQ multiplex PCR. Of 250,000 to 350,000 clones in the sample, more than 70% are singletons; the top ten hold about 1.2%. The sequenced material came from peripheral blood. Receptors were obtained from a woman between 50 and 59 years old with acute or convalescent COVID-19.

Here the CDR3 DNA reads TGTGCCAGCAGTGAACGATGGACAGGGTCCGGGGAGCTGTTTTTT. It specifies CASSERWTGSGELFF. The chain combines TRBV6-1 with TRBJ2-2; 8 positions agree with TRBD1. This CDR3 has 15 residues. V lost 2 bases, J lost 6 bases, and 5 bases stayed unmatched. Germline V gene data show CDR1 as MNHNS and CDR2 as SASEGT.

Notes on this clone: The missing conserved phenylalanine or tryptophan at the end of this CDR3 makes a read error likely. The DNA is omitted, as the CDR3 cannot be located on it reliably, and the CDR3 follows TCRdb's listing. The chain is built from TRBV1 and TRBJ1-1. TRBV1 is annotated as a pseudogene. The CDR3 extends over 11 residues, inclusive of both ends. CDR3 loop: CTSSQARQGGL.

The rearrangement uses TRBV7-9 and TRBJ2-7, with TRBD2 identical over 9 bases. Germline lookup yields CDR1 SEHNR and CDR2 FQNEAQ (reference sequence). Losses at the gene ends were 5 bases for V and 6 bases for J; bases not matched to a gene: 8. The CDR3 totals 14 residues. CDR3 in amino acids: CASSPGLAPLEQYF. DNA of the CDR3: TGTGCCAGCAGCCCGGGACTAGCCCCCCTCGAGCAGTACTTC.

The gene calls are TRBV28 and TRBJ1-1, with 9 bases that match TRBD1. The length of the CDR3 is 15 residues. V lost 2 bases and J lost 6; bases outside the gene matches: 7. The germline CDR1 and CDR2 sequences are MDHEN and SYDVKM. Written as DNA, the CDR3 is TGTGCCAGCAGTTTAGTACAGGGGGCGAAGGCTGAAGCTTTCTTT. Its protein is CASSLVQGAKAEAFF.

J is TRBJ2-7 and V is TRBV9; D possibly corresponds to TRBD1 (5 bases). From germline, CDR1 is SGDLS and CDR2 YYNGEE. V was pared by 0 bases and J by 2 bases, with 9 bases between. The CDR3 runs to 14 residues. In DNA form, the CDR3 reads TGTGCCAGCAGCGTAGGGACACAGACCTACGAGCAGTACTTC. This translates into CASSVGTQTYEQYF.

With regard to this clone: The same CDR3 arises from other DNA sequences in this sample as well. V usage is TRBV9 and J usage is TRBJ1-1; D might be TRBD1 (5 bases). Trimming took 1 base from V and 2 from J, leaving 6 bases between them. Germline lookup yields CDR1 SGDLS and CDR2 YYNGEE. This CDR3 region has 13 residues. CDR3 in DNA: TGTGCCAGCAGCGTACAGGGCAACACTGAAGCTTTCTTT. Amino acid sequence: CASSVQGNTEAFF.

V gene TRBV19 combines with J gene TRBJ2-1; D perhaps matches TRBD2 (5 bases). Per the germline V gene, CDR1 is LNHDA and CDR2 is SQIVND (reference sequence). Trimming left V 4 bases short and J 0 bases short, with 10 bases between. The CDR3 totals 15 residues. DNA for the CDR3: TGTGCCAGTAGTACTAGCTCCAGCTCCTACAATGAGCAGTTCTTC. This gives the protein CASSTSSSSYNEQFF. Looking up the rest from reference TRBV19 and TRBJ2-1 gives the full variable domain: DGGITQSPKYLFRKEGQNVTLSCEQNLNHDAMYWYRQDPGQGLRLIYYSQIVNDFQKGDIAEGYSVSREKKESFPLTVTSAQKNPTAFYLCASSTSSSSYNEQFFGPGTRLTVL.